The 14 T cell receptor beta chains below all came from one sample that was sequenced in a study of shared clonotypes between healthy human individuals. The naive CD8 population came from CD45RO-negative cells selected for CCR7, without terminally differentiated effector memory CD45RA+ cells. Measured with immunoSEQ multiplex PCR; TCRdb has only the in-frame clones, and not every one. This table has millions of clones, more than 85% appearing once. Material for sequencing was naive CD8+ T cells from PBMCs. The receptor source for this set is a man aged 18 to 30 in good health. Some clones in this sample may be carry-over from other donors' samples.

The CDR3 sequence is CSVVRESTDTQYF. CDR3 coding DNA: TGCAGCGTCGTACGGGAAAGCACAGATACGCAGTATTTT. V gene TRBV29-1 combines with J gene TRBJ2-3; possible D gene TRBD2, 5 bases. Germline assignment: CDR1 SQVTM and CDR2 ANQGSEA. The CDR3 runs to 13 residues. Trimming left V 6 bases short and J 0 bases short, with 10 bases between.

This clone was recorded only once. V usage is TRBV25-1 and J usage is TRBJ2-1; 11 bases fit TRBD2. V was pared by 6 bases and J by 8 bases, with 18 bases of the junction left unmatched. Germline V gene sequence: CDR1 MGHDK, CDR2 SYGVNS. CDR3 size: 18 residues. The CDR3 coding sequence is TGTGCCAGCAGACCGGATAGCGGGAGGGCCCTCACCCTTCATGAGCAGTTCTTC. Its translation: CASRPDSGRALTLHEQFF.

For the CDR3, the DNA is TGTGCCAGCAGCCTAGAACAGGGAGCGGGCAATCAGCCCCAGCATTTT. This gives the protein CASSLEQGAGNQPQHF. This chain joins TRBV4-2 and TRBJ1-5; weak D call: TRBD1 (6 bases). V lost 4 bases and J 2 bases, leaving 15 bases between the germline ends. This CDR3 is built from 16 residues. Germline V gene sequence: CDR1 LGHNA, CDR2 YNFKEQ.

This sequence joins TRBV5-6 and TRBJ1-1; D call uncertain. CDR3 length: 13 amino acids. Germline V gene data show CDR1 as SGHDT and CDR2 as YYEEEE. Trimming shortened V by 4 bases and J by 4 bases, and 11 bases separated the two germline ends. This CDR3 is CASSPRPGTEAFF. Here the CDR3 DNA reads TGTGCCAGCAGCCCCCGACCGGGCACTGAAGCTTTCTTT.

The rearrangement links TRBV15 to TRBJ1-1, with 7 bases lining up with TRBD1. J lost 1 base, V lost 3 bases, and 5 bases had no gene match. There are 15 residues in the CDR3. Germline CDR1 and CDR2: LNHNV and YYDKDF (reference sequence). The DNA for the CDR3 is TGTGCCACCAGCAGTAGGGACAGACCGAACACTGAAGCTTTCTTT. This encodes CATSSRDRPNTEAFF. The whole variable domain, remainder taken from reference TRBV15 and TRBJ1-1, is DAMVIQNPRYQVTQFGKPVTLSCSQTLNHNVMYWYQQKSSQAPKLLFHYYDKDFNNEADTPDNFQSRRPNTSFCFLDIRSPGLGDTAMYLCATSSRDRPNTEAFFGQGTRLTVV.

This clone appeared once. The V and J genes are TRBV25-1 and TRBJ2-1; 10 bases are shared with TRBD2. The CDR3 has 14 amino acids. With 4 bases clipped from V and 7 bases from J, the junction kept 4 bases outside the gene matches. The V gene's germline CDR1 is MGHDK and CDR2 SYGVNS. CDR3 coding DNA: TGTGCCAGCAGTGGAATAGCGGGGGGAAATGAGCAGTTCTTC. Translating gives CASSGIAGGNEQFF. Using reference TRBV25-1 and TRBJ2-1 for the parts outside the CDR3, the full variable domain is EADIYQTPRYLVIGTGKKITLECSQTMGHDKMYWYQQDPGMELHLIHYSYGVNSTEKGDLSSESTVSRIRTEHFPLTLESARPSHTSQYLCASSGIAGGNEQFFGPGTRLTVL.

The chain has TRBV30 and TRBJ2-1; D is perhaps TRBD1 (5 bases). Trimming took off 5 bases at V and 9 bases at J, with 17 bases between the two ends. CDR1 is GTSNPN and CDR2 is SVGIG in the germline V gene (reference sequence). The CDR3 sequence is 13 residues long. The CDR3 reads CAWGAGPVPEQFF. CDR3 DNA: TGTGCCTGGGGGGCCGGGCCTGTTCCTGAGCAGTTCTTC.

The chain has TRBV7-8 and TRBJ2-7; 7 positions match TRBD2. Germline values: CDR1 SGHVS, CDR2 FQNEAQ. This CDR3 region has 14 residues. Trimming cost V 8 bases and J 4 bases; bases outside gene matches: 11. Here the CDR3 DNA reads TGTGCCAGCGGGGGGGGACTAACATTTTACGAGCAGTACTTC. Protein sequence: CASGGGLTFYEQYF.

The rearrangement links TRBV29-1 to TRBJ2-5, with 11 bases fitting TRBD2. Near its end, the DNA agrees better with TRBJ2-7, so the J call may be wrong. This CDR3 region has 14 residues. From germline, CDR1 is SQVTM and CDR2 ANQGSEA. The CDR3 DNA reads as TGCAGCGTCTCCCCGACTAGCGGGGCTTACGAGCAGTACTTC. This encodes CSVSPTSGAYEQYF.

V is TRBV11-3 and J is TRBJ2-1; possibly TRBD1 for D (5 bases). The CDR3 spans 13 residues. Germline values: CDR1 SGHNT, CDR2 YENEEA. The V end lost 4 bases, the J end lost 9 bases, and 13 bases lay between the germline ends. The CDR3 here is CASSWGRSSEQFF. The DNA for the CDR3 is TGTGCCAGCAGCTGGGGCCGATCATCTGAGCAGTTCTTC.

This clone was recorded only once. V gene TRBV27 combines with J gene TRBJ2-7; 11 nucleotides align to TRBD1. Germline V gives CDR1 MNHEY, CDR2 SMNVEV (reference sequence). The CDR3 totals 16 residues. With 4 bases clipped from V and 3 bases from J, the junction kept 8 bases outside the gene matches. CDR3 coding DNA: TGTGCCAGCAGTTCACCCGGGACAGGGGGGTTCTACGAGCAGTACTTC. Its translation: CASSSPGTGGFYEQYF.

This chain joins TRBV7-9 and TRBJ2-7; D unclear. Germline V gene sequence: CDR1 SEHNR, CDR2 FQNEAQ (reference sequence). V was cut by 5 bases and J by 5 bases, with 16 bases left in between. CDR3 length: 14 residues. The CDR3 coding sequence is TGTGCCAGCAGCGGAGAGAATCAGATCCACGAGCAGTACTTC. Amino acids: CASSGENQIHEQYF.

This CDR3 reads CASSKRGGRINYGYTF. For the CDR3, the DNA is TGTGCCAGCAGCAAAAGGGGGGGCAGAATAAACTATGGCTACACCTTC. The chain links TRBV21-1 to TRBJ1-2. TRBV21-1 is a pseudogene segment. The CDR3 is 16 residues long.

The J gene is TRBJ2-7, the V gene TRBV4-2; TRBD2 matches 7 bases. Per the germline V gene, CDR1 is LGHNA and CDR2 is YNFKEQ. The CDR3 consists of 17 residues. With 1 base clipped from V and 6 bases from J, the junction kept 15 bases outside the gene matches. The CDR3 spells CASSQGLAADIESEQYF. The CDR3 DNA reads as TGTGCCAGCAGCCAAGGTCTAGCGGCAGATATAGAATCCGAGCAGTACTTC.